This T cell receptor (beta chain) emerged from a study of blood T cells in healthy people across ages. Peripheral blood samples of around 9.3 milliliters were drawn from each donor. The germline CDR1 and CDR2 sequences are KGHDR and SFDVKD. V shed 5 bases, J shed 1 base, and the junction held 3 bases outside the gene matches. CDR3 length: 15 residues. Then a second PCR, running roughly 7 to 11 cycles, was carried out with a sample-barcoded 5' primer and a J-beta primer mix. Tags on each cDNA molecule came from a template-switch adaptor with 12 random nucleotides. TCRdb called the 5' RACE reads again in MiXCR, with one record for every CDR3 protein. The table shows 1.5 million to 1.9 million distinct CDR3 sequences, with under 55% occurring only once.

This chain uses TRBV24-1 with TRBJ2-2; TRBD1 aligns across 7 bases. The sequencing sample was made of blood. The clonotype was recovered from a woman under 30 in good health. The CDR3 DNA sequence: TGTGCCACCAGTGTTGGGACAGTGAACACCGGGGAGCTGTTTTTT. Amino acid sequence: CATSVGTVNTGELFF.